A single T cell receptor (beta chain) is shown here with its context. The antigen remains unidentified. Germline CDR1 DFQATT, CDR2 SNEGSKA (reference sequence). The CDR3 is 13 amino acids. The V gene end was trimmed by 5 bases and the J gene end by 4 bases; junction bases not matched to a gene: 6. cDNA libraries for TCR beta contained unique molecular identifiers. A few hundred thousand cDNA molecules came from 1 to 10 million T cells. TCRdb re-called the PCR reads with MiXCR, one entry per CDR3 protein. The table records under 900,000 distinct CDR3 sequences, approximately 57% of them present only once. These data are taken from a study of post-analysis software for immune sequencing data. Turning to the study itself: Clinical courses comprised relapsing-remitting, secondary progressive and progressive-relapsing multiple sclerosis. Study-wide findings and caveats: Four to six TRBV segments were more frequent in patients than controls; TRBV5-6, TRBV5-1 and TRBV20-1 belonged to this group. Those with multiple sclerosis, the patient group, showed significantly lower normalized Chao1 diversity than controls.

This chain joins TRBV20-1 and TRBJ2-5, with 8 nucleotides matching TRBD2. This TCR was sampled from a girl aged 10 to 17 with multiple sclerosis. Sequenced: blood. CDR3 nucleotide sequence: TGCAGTGCTCAGACTAGCGTAACAGAGACCCAGTACTTC. The encoded protein is CSAQTSVTETQYF.